These T cell receptor beta chains were read from a single sample in a study of vaccination and CD4 T cells after COVID-19. Antigens of these TCRs are unknown. TCRdb re-called the PCR reads with MiXCR, one entry per CDR3 protein. This sample carries approximately 27,000 distinct CDR3 sequences, roughly a third of them seen once, and the ten largest clones take more than 3%. The sample was CD4+ T cells from blood, cultured in vitro, taken about 7 months after SARS-CoV-2 vaccination. These TCRs come from a human donor who had recovered from COVID-19. Both conserved end residues are part of each CDR3. Fields, in order: V gene, CDR3 protein.

>TRBV11-2
CASSEGQGYGYTF
>TRBV5-1
CASSPGSTDPTDTQYF
>TRBV10-3
CAISVGGSGANVLTF
>TRBV24-1
CATSDPNVVTGELFF
>TRBV7-9
CASSLALGTRETQYF
>TRBV7-2
CASSDRDRGLNQPQHF
>TRBV20-1
CSASPTSSEQYF
>TRBV27
CASSPGGGQGKPNVVFF
>TRBV15
CATRAGGRGDTQYF
>TRBV19
CACSRDSYQPQHF
>TRBV6-1
CASSEGGTKQFF
>TRBV6-1
CASMAGPNEKLFF
>TRBV12-3/TRBV12-4
CASSRDRPGTGELFF
>TRBV7-9
CASTGTFRTGELFF
>TRBV24-1
CATSDGGQPNEQFF
>TRBV24-1
CATSAGREYGYTF
>TRBV6-1
CASSVSVSTDTQYF
>TRBV28
CASSLTAGSSYEQYF
>TRBV7-9
CASSPQGSYGINYGYTF
>TRBV10-3
CAMRASGKVEQYF
>TRBV20-1
CSARSRENYGYTF
>TRBV7-2
CASSPRRNTEAFF
>TRBV10-3
CATADGTYGNYGYTF
>TRBV5-4
CASSIGGETQYF
>TRBV6-5
CASSWLLGTGGDGYTF
>TRBV28
CASSLRGHYGYTF
>TRBV20-1
CSARGNRGVGQPQHF
>TRBV4-2
CASSPNRDTHEQYF
>TRBV7-2
CASSSGGGRYNEQFF
>TRBV20-1
CSAQGLAGTYEQYF
>TRBV6-2/TRBV6-3
CASSYSAGKGSNQPQHF
>TRBV28
CASSFGGENIQYF
>TRBV6-1
CASHGTVNTGELFF
>TRBV28
CASQRNEQFF
>TRBV10-3
CAISPVTSQGYNEQFF
>TRBV2
CASRGGQGNYGYTF
>TRBV27
CASSSFWTVPGELFF
>TRBV20-1
CSARDPGLNLRQYF
>TRBV7-8
CASSPLGQGVASGANVLTF
>TRBV6-1
CASRRRGSVSAEAFF
>TRBV28
CASTQDPWASGNDTQYF
>TRBV7-3
CASSLSQGAGELFF
>TRBV20-1
CSASSGGYTF
>TRBV6-5
CASSYSRRRVAEAFF
>TRBV19
CASSIGGGANVLTF
>TRBV20-1
CSARDRLGGETQYF
>TRBV15
CATSRDLNQPQHF
>TRBV28
CASSLGLAGVETQYF